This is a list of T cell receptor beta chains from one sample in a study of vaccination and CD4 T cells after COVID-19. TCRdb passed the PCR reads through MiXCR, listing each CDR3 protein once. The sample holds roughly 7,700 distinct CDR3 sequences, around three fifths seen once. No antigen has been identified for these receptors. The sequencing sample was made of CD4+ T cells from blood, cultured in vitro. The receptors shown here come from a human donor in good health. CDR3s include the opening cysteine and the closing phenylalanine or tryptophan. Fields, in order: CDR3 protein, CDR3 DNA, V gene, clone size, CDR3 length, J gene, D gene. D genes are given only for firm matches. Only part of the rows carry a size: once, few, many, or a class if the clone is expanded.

CSVGTLANYGYTF TGCAGCGTTGGCACTTTAGCTAACTATGGCTACACCTTC TRBV29-1 few 13 TRBJ1-2 .
CASSLDQPQHF TGTGCCAGCAGTTTAGATCAGCCCCAGCATTTT TRBV12-3/TRBV12-4 . 11 TRBJ1-5 .
CTSSQRGQYDQPQHF TGCACCAGCAGCCAAAGGGGACAGTACGACCAGCCCCAGCATTTT TRBV1 . 15 TRBJ1-5 .
CASSLAGAGELFF TGTGCCAGCAGCTTAGCAGGGGCCGGGGAGCTGTTTTTT TRBV7-9 few 13 TRBJ2-2 .
CASSIQGTYGYTF TGTGCCAGTAGTATTCAGGGAACCTATGGCTACACCTTC TRBV19 . 13 TRBJ1-2 .
CASSPQGYEQYF TGTGCCAGTAGCCCGCAGGGTTACGAGCAGTACTTC TRBV19 . 12 TRBJ2-7 .
CASSRGLSSVAEAFF TGTGCCAGCAGCCGAGGACTCTCGAGCGTCGCTGAAGCTTTCTTT TRBV11-2 . 15 TRBJ1-1 .
CASSPGQIGSQPQHF TGTGCCAGCAGTCCGGGACAGATTGGATCTCAGCCCCAGCATTTT TRBV28 medium-sized 15 TRBJ1-5 TRBD1
CASSDGGVSVMGQPQHF TGTGCCAGCAGTGATGGGGGGGTTTCTGTGATGGGTCAGCCCCAGCATTTT TRBV6-1 . 17 TRBJ1-5 .
CASSFRGSEQYF TGTGCCAGCAGTTTTCGGGGTAGCGAGCAGTACTTC TRBV27 once 12 TRBJ2-7 .
CASSLGNSLTGELFF TGCGCCAGCAGCTTGGGTAACTCCCTCACCGGGGAGCTGTTTTTT TRBV5-1 . 15 TRBJ2-2 .
CATSDGAGRGHTEAFF TGTGCCACCAGTGATGGGGCCGGCAGGGGACACACTGAAGCTTTCTTT TRBV24-1 few 16 TRBJ1-1 .
CAWSVSGAHEETQYF TGTGCCTGGAGTGTCTCAGGGGCGCACGAGGAGACCCAGTACTTC TRBV30 . 15 TRBJ2-5 .
CASTPRGRSYSGTSGITYNEQFF TGTGCCAGCACCCCCAGGGGGCGGTCCTATAGTGGGACTAGCGGAATTACCTACAATGAGCAGTTCTTC TRBV21-1 . 23 TRBJ2-1 .
CASSTRYQPQHF TGTGCCAGCAGCACCCGGTATCAGCCCCAGCATTTT TRBV7-2 . 12 TRBJ1-5 .
CASSFGDWGVVVSYEQYF TGTGCCAGCAGCTTCGGTGATTGGGGGGTGGTTGTATCCTACGAGCAGTACTTC TRBV11-2 . 18 TRBJ2-7 .
CASSLSGGQNYGYTF TGTGCCAGCAGCTTATCAGGGGGCCAGAACTATGGCTACACCTTC TRBV7-9 . 15 TRBJ1-2 TRBD1
CASSRRGRRSNQPQHF TGTGCCAGCAGTCGGAGGGGCCGGAGGAGCAATCAGCCCCAGCATTTT TRBV5-6 . 16 TRBJ1-5 .
CASSLRGVDTDTQYF TGCGCCAGCAGCTTGCGCGGGGTGGACACAGATACGCAGTATTTT TRBV5-1 . 15 TRBJ2-3 .
CASRGDYPSTDTQYF TGTGCCAGCAGAGGGGACTATCCTAGCACAGATACGCAGTATTTT TRBV27 few 15 TRBJ2-3 TRBD2
CASSPRRSGANVLTF TGTGCCAGCAGCCCCCGCCGCTCTGGGGCCAACGTCCTGACTTTC TRBV6-2/TRBV6-3 . 15 TRBJ2-6 .
CASSKWDFDTQYF TGTGCCAGTAGTAAATGGGACTTCGATACGCAGTATTTT TRBV19 . 13 TRBJ2-3 .
CASRRSPNPEAFF TGTGCCAGCAGGAGAAGTCCCAATCCTGAAGCTTTCTTT TRBV14 . 13 TRBJ1-1 .
CATSESVEVELFF TGTGCCACCAGTGAGTCAGTGGAGGTGGAACTGTTTTTT TRBV10-3 . 13 TRBJ1-4 .
CAWSVLPRLEQYF TGTGCCTGGAGTGTACTCCCCCGCCTAGAGCAGTACTTC TRBV30 . 13 TRBJ2-7 .
CASGDKGNSPLHF TGTGCCAGCGGGGACAAGGGGAATTCACCCCTCCACTTT TRBV12-3/TRBV12-4 . 13 TRBJ1-6 .
CSANNPRTDTQYF TGCAGTGCCAACAATCCCCGCACAGATACGCAGTATTTT TRBV20-1 . 13 TRBJ2-3 .